The 18 T cell receptor beta chains given below trace back to one sample, sequenced in a study of cytomegalovirus exposure and HLA in healthy donors. The PCR employed 60 Vbeta primers together with 13 Jbeta primers. The assay was immunoSEQ multiplex PCR, and TCRdb's table has in-frame clones only and misses some. Among about 150,000 clones listed, around 79% were seen once. Sequencing was performed on PBMCs. The receptor set was obtained from a male donor in good health and CMV-seronegative.

V and J are TRBV7-2 and TRBJ2-4; a weak D match, TRBD1 (7 bases). V lost 5 bases to trimming and J lost 0 bases, with 14 bases between them. The CDR3 consists of 16 residues. CDR1 is SGHTA and CDR2 is FQGNSA in the germline V gene. The CDR3 DNA reads TGTGCCAGCAGCCCGGGGGACAGACCAGCCAAAAACATTCAGTACTTC. Its protein is CASSPGDRPAKNIQYF. The variable domain in full, with the rest retrieved from reference TRBV7-2 and TRBJ2-4, is GAGVSQSPSNKVTEKGKDVELRCDPISGHTALYWYRQSLGQGLEFLIYFQGNSAPDKSGLPSDRFSAERTGGSVSTLTIQRTQQEDSAVYLCASSPGDRPAKNIQYFGAGTRLSVL.

The chain recombines TRBV5-6 with TRBJ1-4; D remains unclear. Trimming took off 2 bases at V and 7 bases at J, with 12 bases between the two ends. The CDR3 consists of 14 residues. Germline CDR1 reads SGHDT; CDR2 reads YYEEEE. DNA for the CDR3: TGTGCCAGCAGCTTAACAGATACAGTTGAAAAACTGTTTTTT. Residues: CASSLTDTVEKLFF.

This clone was observed a few times. The chain is built from TRBV19 and TRBJ2-5, with TRBD2 matching over 12 bases. CDR1 and CDR2 from the germline V gene are LNHDA and SQIVND (reference sequence). J gave up 5 bases and V 1 base, and 5 bases lay outside the gene matches. The CDR3 runs 16 residues. This chain's CDR3 is CASSIGLAGAAETQYF. CDR3 bases: TGTGCCAGTAGTATAGGACTAGCGGGAGCGGCGGAGACCCAGTACTTC.

The rearrangement joins TRBV6-6 to TRBJ2-3, with 8 bases that match TRBD1. V gave up 2 bases and J gave up 3 bases; unmatched junction bases: 7. The CDR3 extends over 16 amino acids. Germline assignment: CDR1 MNHNY and CDR2 SVGAGI (reference sequence). The CDR3 sequence: CASSYPGQGLTDTQYF. The CDR3 DNA reads TGTGCCAGCAGTTACCCCGGACAGGGTCTTACAGATACGCAGTATTTT.

The chain employs TRBV7-9 and TRBJ2-2; the D gene is possibly TRBD2 (6 bases). Germline CDR1 reads SEHNR; CDR2 reads FQNEAQ (reference sequence). The CDR3 covers 14 residues. V shed 3 bases and J shed 6 bases, with 11 bases lying between them. The CDR3 sequence is CASSFYPGAGELFF. The CDR3 DNA reads as TGTGCCAGCAGCTTTTATCCGGGGGCCGGGGAGCTGTTTTTT.

The V gene is TRBV11-2, the J gene TRBJ1-1; maybe TRBD1 (6 bases). The V gene's germline CDR1 is SGHAT and CDR2 FQNNGV. This CDR3 spans 20 amino acids. V was shortened by 0 bases and J by 0 bases, with 23 bases between the two germline ends. CDR3 in amino acids: CASSLDFGWNTGTLNTEAFF. CDR3 sequence (DNA): TGTGCCAGCAGCTTAGATTTTGGGTGGAATACCGGGACACTGAACACTGAAGCTTTCTTT.

The chain recombines TRBV9 with TRBJ1-6; D is unclear. Trimming left V 0 bases short and J 5 bases short, with 9 bases between. Germline V gene sequence: CDR1 SGDLS, CDR2 YYNGEE. CDR3 length: 15 amino acids. The DNA of the CDR3 is TGTGCCAGCAGCGTAGATCAGAAAAATAATTCACCCCTCCACTTT. Its translation is CASSVDQKNNSPLHF.

This sequence joins TRBV18 and TRBJ2-7, with 7 bases identical to TRBD1. V was pared by 2 bases and J by 4 bases, with 8 bases of the junction left unmatched. The CDR3 sequence is 15 residues long. The germline V gene has CDR1 KGHSH and CDR2 LQKENI. The CDR3 region is CASSPSLGQIYEQYF. CDR3 sequence (DNA): TGTGCCAGCTCACCAAGTTTGGGACAGATATACGAGCAGTACTTC.

The chain couples TRBV28 to TRBJ1-2; D is undetermined. Germline values: CDR1 MDHEN, CDR2 SYDVKM. Between the trimmed V and J ends, which lost 7 bases and 4 bases, there was a span of 10 bases. The CDR3 has 12 amino acids. The CDR3 spells CASNTLAYGYTF. DNA of the CDR3: TGTGCCAGCAACACCCTGGCCTATGGCTACACCTTC.

This chain joins TRBV4-2 and TRBJ2-7, with 7 bases lining up with TRBD1. Germline trimming cut 0 bases from V and 3 bases from J; bases unmatched to any gene: 8. CDR1 is LGHNA and CDR2 is YNFKEQ in the germline V gene. The length of the CDR3 is 16 residues. The CDR3 nucleotides read TGTGCCAGCAGCCAAGATCTGGGACAGCAAAGCTACGAGCAGTACTTC. Protein: CASSQDLGQQSYEQYF.

The chain joins TRBV19 to TRBJ1-2, with D maybe TRBD1 (5 bases). Germline CDR1 and CDR2: LNHDA and SQIVND (reference sequence). The CDR3 has 13 residues. V was cut by 7 bases and J by 7 bases, with 16 bases left in between. DNA for the CDR3: TGTGCCAGTATCCATCGTCAGGGCTTTGGCTACACCTTC. Encoded protein: CASIHRQGFGYTF.

The gene calls are TRBV19 and TRBJ1-5; no firm D call. V was shortened by 3 bases and J by 5 bases, with 29 bases between the two germline ends. CDR1 is LNHDA and CDR2 is SQIVND in the germline V gene (reference sequence). The CDR3 contains 20 residues. CDR3: CASSITGSGYQLSSYQPQHF. The CDR3 nucleotides are TGTGCCAGTAGTATTACGGGGTCTGGCTATCAACTGTCCAGCTATCAGCCCCAGCATTTT.

The rearrangement uses TRBV9 and TRBJ1-1; D remains unclear. V gave up 4 bases and J gave up 5 bases, with 15 bases separating them. CDR3 length: 14 residues. Germline V CDR1 and CDR2: SGDLS, YYNGEE. CDR3 nucleotides: TGTGCCAGCAGCACGACTCTGGCGGGGACTGAAGCTTTCTTT. Its translation: CASSTTLAGTEAFF. The full variable domain, rest sourced from reference TRBV9 and TRBJ1-1, is DSGVTQTPKHLITATGQRVTLRCSPRSGDLSVYWYQQSLDQGLQFLIQYYNGEERAKGNILERFSAQQFPDLHSELNLSSLELGDSALYFCASSTTLAGTEAFFGQGTRLTVV.

The V and J genes are TRBV4-1 and TRBJ2-7; D is perhaps TRBD1 (6 bases). The germline gives CDR1 MGHRA, CDR2 YSYEKL. The V end lost 4 bases, the J end lost 5 bases, and 15 bases lay between the germline ends. The CDR3 length is 14 residues. CDR3 coding DNA: TGCGCCAGCAGCCTAAGCCAGGGGACCCACGAGCAGTACTTC. Encoded protein: CASSLSQGTHEQYF.

The chain joins TRBV9 to TRBJ2-1, with D tentatively TRBD1 (5 bases). Germline CDR1 is SGDLS and CDR2 is YYNGEE. The CDR3 sequence is 14 residues long. V was clipped by 0 bases and J by 7 bases, with 11 bases between them. The chain's CDR3 is CASSVASTDNEQFF. DNA of the CDR3: TGTGCCAGCAGCGTAGCCTCGACAGATAATGAGCAGTTCTTC. Together with reference TRBV9 and TRBJ2-1, the CDR3 gives the full variable domain: DSGVTQTPKHLITATGQRVTLRCSPRSGDLSVYWYQQSLDQGLQFLIQYYNGEERAKGNILERFSAQQFPDLHSELNLSSLELGDSALYFCASSVASTDNEQFFGPGTRLTVL.

The rearrangement uses TRBV5-1 and TRBJ2-2, with 9 bases fitting TRBD1. Germline trimming cut 1 base from V and 3 bases from J; bases unmatched to any gene: 10. CDR3 length: 18 residues. Germline loops: CDR1 SGHRS, CDR2 YFSETQ. The CDR3 bases are TGCGCCAGCAGCTTGTCTAAACAGGGGGCGTATTACACCGGGGAGCTGTTTTTT. Its protein product is CASSLSKQGAYYTGELFF.

This clone was seen a single time. This chain uses TRBV6-5 with TRBJ1-4; TRBD1 aligns across 8 bases. This CDR3 contains 14 residues. V gave up 5 bases and J gave up 8 bases; unmatched junction bases: 7. Germline loops: CDR1 MNHEY, CDR2 SVGAGI. In nucleotides, the CDR3 is TGTGCCAGCAGTCTTGACAGGGGCGGGGAAAAACTGTTTTTT. Its translation: CASSLDRGGEKLFF.

The V and J genes are TRBV11-3 and TRBJ2-1; TRBD2 might be the D (7 bases). The CDR3 is 13 residues long. V lost 2 bases and J lost 9, with 11 bases in between. CDR1 SGHNT and CDR2 YENEEA come from the germline V gene. CDR3 nucleotide sequence: TGTGCCAGCAGCTTATCGGGGGGCGGTGAGCAGTTCTTC. Translation gives CASSLSGGGEQFF.